The rows below give T cell receptor beta chains drawn from one sample of a study of PD-L1 blockade in urothelial cancer. The protocol was immunoSEQ multiplex PCR, while the TCRdb copy is restricted to in-frame clones and leaves out a portion. The sample shows about 40,000 clones, 75% to 90% of them seen only once. The sample here was PBMCs, taken around atezolizumab (anti-PD-L1) treatment. Source of these receptors: a man between 60 and 75 years old with urothelial cancer. The CDR3 runs from the conserved cysteine through the conserved F or W. The order of the fields is D gene, V gene, J gene, CDR3 protein, CDR3 DNA. The D gene is left open where the match is weak.

d_gene: .
v_gene: TRBV5-6
j_gene: TRBJ2-4
CDR3aa: CASSLASGNLGAKNIQYF
CDR3nt: TGTGCCAGCAGCTTGGCTTCCGGAAACCTCGGGGCCAAAAACATTCAGTACTTC

d_gene: .
v_gene: TRBV4-3
j_gene: TRBJ2-2
CDR3aa: CASSQDWGIGELFF
CDR3nt: TGCGCCAGCAGCCAAGATTGGGGCATCGGGGAGCTGTTTTTT

d_gene: TRBD1
v_gene: TRBV5-4
j_gene: TRBJ2-6
CDR3aa: CASSLVRGPTGANVLTF
CDR3nt: TGTGCCAGCAGCTTGGTTAGGGGGCCCACTGGGGCCAACGTCCTGACTTTC

d_gene: TRBD1
v_gene: TRBV29-1
j_gene: TRBJ2-5
CDR3aa: CSVVNWDRGQETQYF
CDR3nt: TGCAGCGTTGTTAACTGGGACAGGGGCCAAGAGACCCAGTACTTC

d_gene: .
v_gene: TRBV5-1
j_gene: TRBJ2-3
CDR3aa: CASSLASPSPNTDTQYF
CDR3nt: TGCGCCAGCAGCTTGGCCTCACCAAGCCCGAACACAGATACGCAGTATTTT

d_gene: .
v_gene: TRBV30
j_gene: TRBJ2-7
CDR3aa: CAWSLKGVEQYF
CDR3nt: TGTGCCTGGAGCCTCAAGGGGGTTGAGCAGTACTTC

d_gene: .
v_gene: TRBV7-2
j_gene: TRBJ1-2
CDR3aa: CASSSGAQYGYTF
CDR3nt: TGTGCCAGCAGCTCTGGGGCCCAGTATGGCTACACCTTC

d_gene: TRBD1
v_gene: TRBV5-1
j_gene: TRBJ2-7
CDR3aa: CASSLATGTGTYEQYF
CDR3nt: TGCGCCAGCAGCTTGGCAACCGGGACAGGGACCTACGAGCAGTACTTC

d_gene: TRBD1
v_gene: TRBV19
j_gene: TRBJ1-1
CDR3aa: CASAMDRMNTEAFF
CDR3nt: TGTGCCAGTGCGATGGACAGGATGAACACTGAAGCTTTCTTT

d_gene: .
v_gene: TRBV1
j_gene: TRBJ2-1
CDR3aa: CTSSQDTVDSCSYNEQFF
CDR3nt: TGCACCAGCAGCCAAGATACCGTCGACAGCTGCTCCTACAATGAGCAGTTCTTC

d_gene: TRBD1
v_gene: TRBV5-1
j_gene: TRBJ2-7
CDR3aa: CASSLPGQGVLSYEQYF
CDR3nt: TGCGCCAGCAGTTTACCGGGACAGGGAGTTTTATCGTACGAGCAGTACTTC

d_gene: .
v_gene: TRBV11-2
j_gene: TRBJ1-6
CDR3aa: CASSLYTGTYNSPLHF
CDR3nt: TGTGCCAGCAGCCTGTATACAGGGACCTATAATTCACCCCTCCACTTT

d_gene: TRBD1
v_gene: TRBV18
j_gene: TRBJ1-5
CDR3aa: CASSPGQGASQPQHF
CDR3nt: TGTGCCAGCTCACCGGGACAGGGGGCAAGTCAGCCCCAGCATTTT

d_gene: .
v_gene: TRBV7-7
j_gene: TRBJ2-5
CDR3aa: CASSIAGETQYF
CDR3nt: TGTGCTAGCAGCATCGCGGGAGAGACCCAGTACTTC

d_gene: .
v_gene: TRBV6-1
j_gene: TRBJ1-1
CDR3aa: CASSDIRGTTEAFF
CDR3nt: TGTGCCAGCAGTGATATCAGGGGAACCACTGAAGCTTTCTTT

d_gene: TRBD2
v_gene: TRBV10-3
j_gene: TRBJ2-2
CDR3aa: CATTDTSGRAGTGELFF
CDR3nt: TGTGCCACAACAGACACTAGCGGAAGGGCAGGCACCGGGGAGCTGTTTTTT

d_gene: .
v_gene: TRBV5-1
j_gene: TRBJ2-7
CDR3aa: CASKLSDSYEQYF
CDR3nt: TGCGCCAGCAAGCTTTCTGACTCCTACGAGCAGTACTTC